The 21 T cell receptor beta chains in this list originate from one sample, sequenced in a study of blood T cells in healthy people across ages. PCR was performed a second time for about 7 to 12 cycles using a sample-barcoded 5' primer and a J-beta primer mix. TCRdb redid the calling of the 5' RACE reads with MiXCR, one entry per CDR3 protein. The sample has 1,800,000 or so distinct CDR3 sequences; approximately 40% are singletons. Sequenced input: blood. The receptors here all came from a human donor in good health.

V is TRBV28 and J is TRBJ2-1; D might be TRBD2 (5 bases). The germline V gene encodes CDR1 MDHEN and CDR2 SYDVKM. V lost 8 bases and J 6 bases, leaving 20 bases between the germline ends. This CDR3 is 15 amino acids long. The CDR3 nucleotides are TGTGCCAGCTTGTTCGGGCTTAGCGCCCCCAATGAGCAGTTCTTC. It translates to CASLFGLSAPNEQFF.

This clonotype was observed a handful of times. V and J are TRBV24-1 and TRBJ1-4, with D possibly TRBD1 on 5 matching bases. V shed 2 bases and J shed 4 bases, with 10 bases lying between them. Germline CDR1 is KGHDR and CDR2 is SFDVKD. CDR3 length: 15 amino acids. The CDR3 loop reads CATSDSGQDNEKLFF. For the CDR3, the DNA is TGTGCCACCAGTGATTCCGGACAAGATAATGAAAAACTGTTTTTT.

The DNA for the CDR3 is TGTGCCAGCAGCTTAACGTTTGACTCCAGACTGGCAGATACGCAGTATTTT. Its translation is CASSLTFDSRLADTQYF. The chain combines TRBV7-3 with TRBJ2-3, with D unclear. Deletions cut 0 bases from V and 4 bases from J, with 17 bases between. The CDR3 spans 17 residues. Per the germline V gene, CDR1 is SGHTA and CDR2 is FQGTGA.

There are a few counts of this clonotype. J is TRBJ1-2 and V is TRBV4-1; 9 nucleotides match TRBD1. This CDR3 is 15 amino acids long. The germline gives CDR1 MGHRA, CDR2 YSYEKL. V lost 5 bases, J lost 6 bases, and 10 bases stayed unmatched. CDR3 coding DNA: TGCGCCAGCAGCACCCCACAGGGGGCAATAAATGGCTACACCTTC. Residues: CASSTPQGAINGYTF.

The gene calls are TRBV20-1 and TRBJ1-2; D might be TRBD1 (6 bases). The CDR3 consists of 12 residues. V lost 5 bases and J 5 bases, leaving 12 bases between the germline ends. Germline V gene data show CDR1 as DFQATT and CDR2 as SNEGSKA (reference sequence). CDR3 in DNA: TGCAGTGCTGAAGTCAGGGGTTATGGCTACACCTTC. Its translation: CSAEVRGYGYTF.

Comment on this clonotype: The conserved phenylalanine or tryptophan is not found at the CDR3 terminus, so this likely reflects a read error. This chain joins TRBV5-1 and TRBJ2-4; TRBD2 aligns across 11 bases. Germline trimming cut 0 bases from V and 1 base from J; bases unmatched to any gene: 0. The CDR3 runs 16 residues. Germline V CDR1 and CDR2: SGHRS, YFSETQ. CDR3 nucleotide sequence: TGCGCCAGCAGCTTGGGACTAGCGGGGGCCAAAAACATTCAGTACTGC. This sequence encodes CASSLGLAGAKNIQYC.

The chain couples TRBV10-3 to TRBJ1-2; a possible D gene is TRBD1 (6 bases). Per germline, CDR1 ENHRY and CDR2 SYGVKD. V was clipped by 6 bases and J by 6 bases, with 14 bases between them. CDR3 size: 13 residues. In DNA form, the CDR3 reads TGTGCCATCAGCCCAACAGGGAGGGATGGCTACACCTTC. It translates to CAISPTGRDGYTF.

V is TRBV6-6 and J is TRBJ1-5; a weak D match, TRBD1 (5 bases). With 7 bases removed from V and 1 base from J, the gap between germline ends came to 11 bases. This CDR3 is 14 amino acids long. Germline lookup yields CDR1 MNHNY and CDR2 SVGAGI (reference sequence). CDR3 DNA: TGTGCCAGCAATGAGGGGCCGAGCAATCAGCCCCAGCATTTT. It specifies CASNEGPSNQPQHF.

The CDR3 protein is CAISEEMNTEAFF. In nucleotides, the CDR3 is TGTGCCATCAGTGAAGAGATGAACACTGAAGCTTTCTTT. This sequence joins TRBV10-3 and TRBJ1-1; D unresolved. There are 13 residues in the CDR3. CDR1 ENHRY and CDR2 SYGVKD come from the germline V gene. V gave up 3 bases and J gave up 0 bases, with 5 bases separating them.

This clonotype was counted only a few times. This chain uses TRBV5-6 with TRBJ2-7; 8 bases map to TRBD1. Germline V CDR1 and CDR2: SGHDT, YYEEEE. The CDR3 runs to 15 residues. With 5 bases clipped from V and 4 bases from J, the junction kept 11 bases outside the gene matches. The CDR3 sequence is CASSAQGAGRYEQYF. The CDR3 nucleotides are TGTGCCAGCAGTGCCCAGGGGGCGGGCAGATACGAGCAGTACTTC.

This clonotype was counted a few times. The chain joins TRBV10-3 to TRBJ1-1; 10 bases agree with TRBD1. The CDR3 has 14 amino acids. Germline CDR1 reads ENHRY; CDR2 reads SYGVKD. V gave up 5 bases and J gave up 3 bases; unmatched junction bases: 3. The CDR3 coding sequence is TGTGCCATCAGTTTTGGGACAGGGGACACTGAAGCTTTCTTT. Amino acid sequence: CAISFGTGDTEAFF.

This clonotype was seen only a few times. This sequence joins TRBV10-3 and TRBJ2-5; 9 bases map to TRBD1. Gene TRBJ2-7 matches the end of the DNA better, so the J call may be wrong. The CDR3 sequence is 15 residues long. CDR1 is ENHRY, CDR2 SYGVKD, per germline. The CDR3 DNA sequence: TGTGCCATCAGTGGGGGTGGACAGGGGTACTACGAGCAGTACTTC. It yields the protein CAISGGGQGYYEQYF.

Comments on this clonotype: Compared with germline, one end of the junction differs, possibly owing to a read error. The rearrangement links TRBV15 to TRBJ2-7; D is perhaps TRBD1 or TRBD2 (5 bases each). The CDR3 is 15 residues long. Per germline, CDR1 LNHNV and CDR2 YYDKDF (reference sequence). The chain's CDR3 is CATGRDIGTSYGQYF. The CDR3 nucleotides are TGTGCCACCGGCAGAGATATCGGGACCTCCTACGGGCAGTACTTC.

Only one count was recorded for this clonotype. Its ends do not fully match the called genes, so a read error is possible. This chain uses TRBV6-6 with TRBJ2-3; the match to TRBD2 covers 8 bases. The germline CDR1 and CDR2 sequences are MNHNY and SVGAGI (reference sequence). The CDR3 is 15 amino acids. The CDR3 DNA reads as TGTGCCAGCGGCCTGCGCGGGGGGTTGACAGATGCGCAGTATTTT. Its protein product is CASGLRGGLTDAQYF.

As to this clonotype: Since no conserved phenylalanine or tryptophan closes the CDR3, a read error is the likely cause. The chain joins TRBV29-1 to TRBJ2-1; D might be TRBD1 (6 bases). Germline V gene sequence: CDR1 SQVTM, CDR2 ANQGSEA. This CDR3 comprises 16 residues. Trimming shortened V by 2 bases and J by 1 base, and 15 bases separated the two germline ends. In DNA form, the CDR3 reads TGCAGCGTTGAATATGGGACACGCGCTTCCTACAATGAGCAGTTCTCC. Translating it yields CSVEYGTRASYNEQFS.

Note on this clonotype: Mismatch with germline at one junction end may stem from a read error. This sequence joins TRBV5-6 and TRBJ2-3; 8 bases are shared with TRBD1. The CDR3 sequence is 15 residues long. CDR1 is SGHDT, CDR2 YYEEEE, per germline. Here the CDR3 reads CAGSSRAGGADTQYF. The CDR3 DNA reads as TGTGCCGGCAGCTCCCGGGCAGGGGGCGCAGATACGCAGTATTTT.

The chain couples TRBV27 to TRBJ2-1; tentatively, D is TRBD1 (6 bases). Trimming shortened V by 1 base and J by 5 bases, and 15 bases separated the two germline ends. The CDR3 has 16 amino acids. The germline V gene has CDR1 MNHEY and CDR2 SMNVEV (reference sequence). CDR3 sequence (DNA): TGTGCCAGCAGTTTATTGGGGGCAGGGGAGAACAATGAGCAGTTCTTC. Translated: CASSLLGAGENNEQFF.

The chain has TRBV9 and TRBJ2-5; D gene uncertain. The better agreement between TRBJ2-7 and the DNA end casts doubt on the J call. CDR1 and CDR2 from the germline V gene are SGDLS and YYNGEE. The CDR3 length is 15 residues. The DNA for the CDR3 is TGTGCCAGCAGCGTAGGGGCAGCCGATACCTACGAGCAGTACTTC. It specifies CASSVGAADTYEQYF.

The chain uses TRBV4-3 and TRBJ2-1, with D possibly matching TRBD2 (7 bases). The ends were cut back, 1 base at V and 9 bases at J, with 13 bases in the middle. CDR3 length equals 14 residues. CDR1 LGHNA and CDR2 YSLEER come from the germline V gene. CDR3: CASSQGGGAGEQFF. CDR3 nucleotide sequence: TGCGCCAGCAGCCAAGGTGGGGGGGCAGGTGAGCAGTTCTTC.

This clonotype has more than one count but fewer than ten. This rearrangement joins TRBV12-5 to TRBJ2-3; weak D call: TRBD2 (5 bases). Germline V gene lookup returns CDR1 LGHNT and CDR2 FRNRAP. Trimming cost V 5 bases and J 0 bases, with 15 bases left between them. The CDR3 is 16 amino acids. CDR3: CASGLGRVLSTDTQYF. For the CDR3, the DNA is TGTGCTAGTGGTCTGGGGAGAGTCCTCAGCACAGATACGCAGTATTTT.

The chain carries TRBV6-2 or TRBV6-3 and TRBJ2-3, with D possibly TRBD2 on 6 matching bases. V lost 5 bases to trimming and J lost 2 bases, with 17 bases between them. CDR3 length: 16 residues. Germline CDR1 is MNHEY and CDR2 is SVGEGT. The chain's CDR3 is CASSRFGGKYTDTQYF. In nucleotides, the CDR3 is TGTGCCAGCAGTAGATTTGGGGGGAAGTACACAGATACGCAGTATTTT.